This T cell receptor (beta chain) comes out of a study of T cells in tuberculosis. The length of the CDR3 is 14 residues. Germline V gives CDR1 LNHDA, CDR2 SQIVND (reference sequence). V gave up 6 bases and J gave up 4 bases; unmatched junction bases: 6. Assay used: immunoSEQ multiplex PCR; TCRdb lists only in-frame clones, some missing. The sample records fewer than 45,000 clones, over 90% being singletons. Material for sequencing was PBMCs. The source of this sequence is a donor aged 10 to 29 with latent tuberculosis or without tuberculosis infection. The chain is built from TRBV19 and TRBJ1-5, with TRBD1 matching over 7 bases. Here the CDR3 DNA reads TGTGCCAGTAGCAGGGACAGATCGAATCAGCCCCAGCATTTT. Translation gives CASSRDRSNQPQHF. The variable domain in full, completed from reference TRBV19 and TRBJ1-5, reads DGGITQSPKYLFRKEGQNVTLSCEQNLNHDAMYWYRQDPGQGLRLIYYSQIVNDFQKGDIAEGYSVSREKKESFPLTVTSAQKNPTAFYLCASSRDRSNQPQHFGDGTRLSIL.